This entry is about one T cell receptor beta chain. Its specificity is not known. This CDR3 is 17 amino acids long. In germline, CDR1 is SNHLY, CDR2 FYNNEI. Trimming took off 6 bases at V and 1 base at J, with 20 bases between the two ends. This record belongs to a study of graft-versus-host responses after intestinal transplantation. Study-level points and caveats: Analysis identified GvH clones in recipient marrow, with some appearing first in ileum or blood.

The protocol was immunoSEQ multiplex PCR, while the TCRdb copy is restricted to in-frame clones and leaves out a portion. The sample yields around 13,000 clones, around 80% seen once. The sample was PBMCs, taken approximately 130 days after transplant. The V gene is TRBV2, the J gene TRBJ2-3; maybe TRBD2 (6 bases). The receptor was isolated from a human patient who received an intestinal transplant, so some T cells may come from the graft donor. CDR3 loop: CASRGNGGPGRTDTQYF. Here the CDR3 DNA reads TGTGCCAGCAGGGGGAATGGAGGGCCGGGACGCACAGATACGCAGTATTTT.